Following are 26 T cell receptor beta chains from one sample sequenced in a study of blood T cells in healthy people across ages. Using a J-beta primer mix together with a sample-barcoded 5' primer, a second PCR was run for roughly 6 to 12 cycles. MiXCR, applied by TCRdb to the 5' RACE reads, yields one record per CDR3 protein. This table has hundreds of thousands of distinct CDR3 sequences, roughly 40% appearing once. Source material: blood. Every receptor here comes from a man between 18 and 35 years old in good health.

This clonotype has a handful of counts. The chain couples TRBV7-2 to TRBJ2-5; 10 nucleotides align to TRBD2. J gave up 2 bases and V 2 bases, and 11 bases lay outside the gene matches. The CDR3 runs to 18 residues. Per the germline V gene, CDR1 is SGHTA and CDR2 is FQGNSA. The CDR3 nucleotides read TGTGCCAGCAGCTTATGGGCCCCACTAGCGGGGTTACAAGAGACCCAGTACTTC. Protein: CASSLWAPLAGLQETQYF.

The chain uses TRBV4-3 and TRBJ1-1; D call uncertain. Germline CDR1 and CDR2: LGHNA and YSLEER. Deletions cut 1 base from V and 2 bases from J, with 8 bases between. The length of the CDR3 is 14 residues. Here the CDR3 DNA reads TGCGCCAGCAGCCAAGCCCTCCGAAACACTGAAGCTTTCTTT. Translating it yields CASSQALRNTEAFF.

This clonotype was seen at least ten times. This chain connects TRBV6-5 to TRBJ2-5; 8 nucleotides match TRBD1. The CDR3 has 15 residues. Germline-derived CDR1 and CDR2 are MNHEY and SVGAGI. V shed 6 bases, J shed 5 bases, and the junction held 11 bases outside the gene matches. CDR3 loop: CASSSSGGDGETQYF. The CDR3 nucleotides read TGTGCCAGCAGCTCCTCAGGGGGCGATGGGGAGACCCAGTACTTC.

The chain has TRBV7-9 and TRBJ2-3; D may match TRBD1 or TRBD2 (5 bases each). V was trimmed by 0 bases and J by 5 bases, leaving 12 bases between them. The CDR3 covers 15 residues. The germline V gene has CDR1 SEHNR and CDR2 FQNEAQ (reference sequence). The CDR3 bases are TGTGCCAGCAGCTTAGCGGGGGATCCGGGAGATACGCAGTATTTT. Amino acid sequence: CASSLAGDPGDTQYF. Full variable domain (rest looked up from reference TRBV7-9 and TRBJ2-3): DTGVSQNPRHKITKRGQNVTFRCDPISEHNRLYWYRQTLGQGPEFLTYFQNEAQLEKSRLLSDRFSAERPKGSFSTLEIQRTEQGDSAMYLCASSLAGDPGDTQYFGPGTRLTVL.

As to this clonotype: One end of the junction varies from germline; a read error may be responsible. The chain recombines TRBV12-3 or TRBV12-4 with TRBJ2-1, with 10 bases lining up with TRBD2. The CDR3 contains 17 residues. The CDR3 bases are TGTGCCAGCAGTTTTCTTCTAGCGGGGGACTCCTACAGTGAGCAGTTCTTC. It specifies CASSFLLAGDSYSEQFF.

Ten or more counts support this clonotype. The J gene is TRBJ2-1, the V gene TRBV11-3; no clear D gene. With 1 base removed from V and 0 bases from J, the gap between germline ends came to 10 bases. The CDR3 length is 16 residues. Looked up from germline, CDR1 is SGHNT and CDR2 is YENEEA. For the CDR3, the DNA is TGTGCCAGCAGCTTAGGGGCGTCAAGCTCCTACAATGAGCAGTTCTTC. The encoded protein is CASSLGASSSYNEQFF.

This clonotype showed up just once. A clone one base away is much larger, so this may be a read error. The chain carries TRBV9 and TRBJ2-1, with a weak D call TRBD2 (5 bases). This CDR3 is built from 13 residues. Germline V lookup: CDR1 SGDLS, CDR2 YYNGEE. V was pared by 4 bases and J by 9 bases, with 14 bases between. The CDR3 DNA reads TGTGCCAGCAGCTACCGGGGATCCGGTGAGCAGTTCTTC. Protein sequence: CASSYRGSGEQFF. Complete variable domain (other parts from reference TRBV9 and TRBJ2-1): DSGVTQTPKHLITATGQRVTLRCSPRSGDLSVYWYQQSLDQGLQFLIQYYNGEERAKGNILERFSAQQFPDLHSELNLSSLELGDSALYFCASSYRGSGEQFFGPGTRLTVL.

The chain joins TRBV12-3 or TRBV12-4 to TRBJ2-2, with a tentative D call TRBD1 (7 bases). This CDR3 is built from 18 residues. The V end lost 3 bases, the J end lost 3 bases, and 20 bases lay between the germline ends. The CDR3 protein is CASSFGSGGTAYTGELFF. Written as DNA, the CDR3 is TGTGCCAGCAGTTTCGGGTCTGGAGGGACAGCCTACACCGGGGAGCTGTTTTTT.

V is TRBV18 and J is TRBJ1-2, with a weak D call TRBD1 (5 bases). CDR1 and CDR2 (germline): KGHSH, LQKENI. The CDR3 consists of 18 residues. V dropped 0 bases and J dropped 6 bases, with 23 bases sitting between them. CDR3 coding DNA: TGTGCCAGCTCACCACCCTTGATGTTTATCGGGCCGGGGGATGGCTACACCTTC. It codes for CASSPPLMFIGPGDGYTF.

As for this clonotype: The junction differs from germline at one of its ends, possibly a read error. CDR3 DNA: TGTGCCGGCAGTGAAGGGGCATCTGCAACTAATGAAAAACTGTTTTTT. This sequence encodes CAGSEGASATNEKLFF. V and J are TRBV2 and TRBJ1-4, with D possibly matching TRBD1 (5 bases). CDR1 SNHLY and CDR2 FYNNEI come from the germline V gene. The CDR3 sequence is 16 residues long.

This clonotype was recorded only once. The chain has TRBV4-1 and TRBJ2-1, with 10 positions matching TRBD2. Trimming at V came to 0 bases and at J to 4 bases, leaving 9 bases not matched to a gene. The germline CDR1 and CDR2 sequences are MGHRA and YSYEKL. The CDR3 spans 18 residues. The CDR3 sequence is CASSQDSYGAGGYNEQFF. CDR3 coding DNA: TGCGCCAGCAGCCAAGATTCTTACGGAGCGGGAGGGTACAATGAGCAGTTCTTC.

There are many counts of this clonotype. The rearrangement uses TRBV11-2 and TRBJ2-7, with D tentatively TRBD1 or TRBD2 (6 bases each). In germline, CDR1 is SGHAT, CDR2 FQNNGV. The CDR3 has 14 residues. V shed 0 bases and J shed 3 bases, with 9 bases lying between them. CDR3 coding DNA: TGTGCCAGCAGCTTAGAACAGGGAGGCTACGAGCAGTACTTC. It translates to CASSLEQGGYEQYF.

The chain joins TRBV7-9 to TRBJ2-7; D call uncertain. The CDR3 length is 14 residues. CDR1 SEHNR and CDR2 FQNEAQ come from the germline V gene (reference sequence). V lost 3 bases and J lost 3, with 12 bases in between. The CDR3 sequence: CASSFVQEGYEQYF. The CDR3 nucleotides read TGTGCCAGCAGCTTTGTACAAGAAGGCTACGAGCAGTACTTC.

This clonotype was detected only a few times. CDR3 nucleotide sequence: TGTGCCAGCAGCTTAGCCCACGGACAGGGTGGCTACACCTTC. Protein sequence: CASSLAHGQGGYTF. The genes are TRBV7-2 and TRBJ1-2; 8 bases agree with TRBD1. CDR1 is SGHTA and CDR2 is FQGNSA in the germline V gene. Trimming at V came to 0 bases and at J to 7 bases, leaving 4 bases not matched to a gene. This CDR3 comprises 14 residues.

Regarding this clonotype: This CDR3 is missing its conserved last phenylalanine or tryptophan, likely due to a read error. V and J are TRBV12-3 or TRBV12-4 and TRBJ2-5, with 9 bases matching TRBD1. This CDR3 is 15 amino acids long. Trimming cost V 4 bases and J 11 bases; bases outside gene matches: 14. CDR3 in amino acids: CASSYRDREGVEQYL. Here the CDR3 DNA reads TGTGCCAGCAGTTACCGGGACAGGGAGGGAGTGGAGCAGTACCTC.

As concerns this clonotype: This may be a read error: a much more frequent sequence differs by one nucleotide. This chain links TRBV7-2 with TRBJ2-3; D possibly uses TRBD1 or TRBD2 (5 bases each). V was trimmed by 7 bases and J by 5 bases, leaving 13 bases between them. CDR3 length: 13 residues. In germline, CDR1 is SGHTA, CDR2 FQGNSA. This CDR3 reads CASTAARGDTQYF. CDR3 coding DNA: TGTGCCAGCACCGCAGCGAGGGGAGATACGCAGTATTTT.

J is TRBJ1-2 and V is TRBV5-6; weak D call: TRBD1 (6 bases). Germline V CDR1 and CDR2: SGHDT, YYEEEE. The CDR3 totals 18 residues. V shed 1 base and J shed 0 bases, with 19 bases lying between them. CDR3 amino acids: CASSLFSTDSLSNYGYTF. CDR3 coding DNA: TGTGCCAGCAGCTTGTTTTCGACGGACAGCCTTTCTAACTATGGCTACACCTTC.

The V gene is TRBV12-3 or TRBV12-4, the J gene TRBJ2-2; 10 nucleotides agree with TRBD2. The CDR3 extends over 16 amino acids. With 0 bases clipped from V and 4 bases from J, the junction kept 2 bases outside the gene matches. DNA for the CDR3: TGTGCCAGCAGTTTAGCAGCGGGGGGGGTCACCGGGGAGCTGTTTTTT. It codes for CASSLAAGGVTGELFF.

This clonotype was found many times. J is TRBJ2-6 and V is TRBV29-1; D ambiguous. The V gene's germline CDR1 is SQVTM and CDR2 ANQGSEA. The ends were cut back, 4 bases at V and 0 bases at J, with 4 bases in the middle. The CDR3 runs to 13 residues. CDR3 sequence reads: CSVGSSGANVLTF. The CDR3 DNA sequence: TGCAGCGTTGGCAGCTCTGGGGCCAACGTCCTGACTTTC. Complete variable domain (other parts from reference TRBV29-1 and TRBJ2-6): SAVISQKPSRDICQRGTSLTIQCQVDSQVTMMFWYRQQPGQSLTLIATANQGSEATYESGFVIDKFPISRPNLTFSTLTVSNMSPEDSSIYLCSVGSSGANVLTFGAGSRLTVL.

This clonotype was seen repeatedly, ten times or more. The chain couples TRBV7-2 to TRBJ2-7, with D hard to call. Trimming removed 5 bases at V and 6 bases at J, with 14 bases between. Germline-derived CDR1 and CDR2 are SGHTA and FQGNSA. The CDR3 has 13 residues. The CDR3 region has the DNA TGTGCCAGCAGCACAGAAGCTACTCCCGAGCAGTACTTC. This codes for CASSTEATPEQYF.

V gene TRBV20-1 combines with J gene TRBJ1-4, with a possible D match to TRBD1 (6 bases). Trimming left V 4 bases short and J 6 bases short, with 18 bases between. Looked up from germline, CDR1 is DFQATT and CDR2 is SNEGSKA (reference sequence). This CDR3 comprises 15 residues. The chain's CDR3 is CSAMGGRGSDEKLFF. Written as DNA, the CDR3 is TGCAGTGCTATGGGGGGCAGAGGGAGTGATGAAAAACTGTTTTTT.

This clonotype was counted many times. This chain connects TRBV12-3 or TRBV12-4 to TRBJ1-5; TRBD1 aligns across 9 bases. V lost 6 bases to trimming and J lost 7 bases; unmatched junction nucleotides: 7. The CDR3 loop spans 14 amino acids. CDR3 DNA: TGTGCCAGCAGAGGACAGGGGCTTGGGCAGCCCCAGCATTTT. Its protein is CASRGQGLGQPQHF.

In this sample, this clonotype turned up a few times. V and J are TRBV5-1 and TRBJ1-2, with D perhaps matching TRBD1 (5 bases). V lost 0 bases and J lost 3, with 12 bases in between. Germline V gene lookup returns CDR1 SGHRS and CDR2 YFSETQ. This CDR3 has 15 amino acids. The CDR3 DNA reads TGCGCCAGCAGCTTGGATGGGGCTCCTGACTATGGCTACACCTTC. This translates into CASSLDGAPDYGYTF. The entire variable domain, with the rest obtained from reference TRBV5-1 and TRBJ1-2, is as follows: KAGVTQTPRYLIKTRGQQVTLSCSPISGHRSVSWYQQTPGQGLQFLFEYFSETQRNKGNFPGRFSGRQFSNSRSEMNVSTLELGDSALYLCASSLDGAPDYGYTFGSGTRLTVV.

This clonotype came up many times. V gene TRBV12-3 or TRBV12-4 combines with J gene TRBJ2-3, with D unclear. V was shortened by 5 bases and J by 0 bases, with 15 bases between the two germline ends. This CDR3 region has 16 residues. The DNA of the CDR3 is TGTGCCAGCAGTCTCCGGCCCGTTCAGAGCACAGATACGCAGTATTTT. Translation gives CASSLRPVQSTDTQYF.

CDR3 nucleotides: TGCGCCAGCAGCTTGAACGTCAGGAAATTGATGTATTTT. This translates into CASSLNVRKLMYF. This chain links TRBV5-1 with TRBJ2-3; D gene ambiguous. CDR3 size: 13 residues. Germline CDR1 is SGHRS and CDR2 is YFSETQ. Trimming stripped 1 base from V and 14 bases from J, with 17 bases between.

The CDR3 reads CASSPATPGTQHF. CDR3 bases: TGTGCCAGCAGCCCCGCGACCCCCGGTACCCAGCATTTT. The chain has TRBV6-2 or TRBV6-3 and TRBJ1-5; no definite D call. CDR3 size: 13 residues. CDR1 is MNHEY, CDR2 SVGEGT, per germline. Trimming stripped 6 bases from V and 11 bases from J, with 17 bases between.